Below are 5 T cell receptor beta chains sequenced from a single sample in a study of regulatory T cells in long-lasting Graves disease. The time point was: newly diagnosed GD, antithyroid drugs for less than 3 months. The TCR library was prepared using RNA isolated from PBMCs. Arm-PCR with iRepertoire HTBI primers amplified the CDR3 regions for these TCR beta libraries. TCRdb analysed the multiplex PCR reads with MiXCR anew, one entry per CDR3 protein. The table lists hundreds of thousands of distinct CDR3 sequences, 15% to 20% of them singletons, with around 13% in the top ten. These data were also filed under a second study, of T cells in Graves' hyperthyroidism and ophthalmopathy.

This sample comprised peripheral blood mononuclear cells (PBMCs), obtained at new diagnosis, from a patient treated with antithyroid drugs. Receptors originate from a man aged 18 to 29 with Graves disease.

Only one count was recorded for this clonotype. The chain links TRBV6-1 to TRBJ2-2; D is possibly TRBD1 (5 bases). The germline V gene encodes CDR1 MNHNS and CDR2 SASEGT. The CDR3 is 16 amino acids. With 5 bases removed from V and 3 bases from J, the gap between germline ends came to 16 bases. CDR3 region: CASSKNRGFDTGELFF. The CDR3 DNA follows: TGTGCCAGCAGTAAAAATAGGGGTTTCGACACCGGGGAGCTGTTTTTT.

J is TRBJ1-5 and V is TRBV19, with 7 nucleotides matching TRBD1. CDR1 LNHDA and CDR2 SQIVND come from the germline V gene (reference sequence). CDR3 length equals 13 residues. J lost 6 bases, V lost 8 bases, and 7 bases had no gene match. The CDR3 DNA follows: TGTGCCAGTCGAGACAGGGTTGGTCAGCCCCAGCATTTT. Its protein is CASRDRVGQPQHF. The full variable domain, rest sourced from reference TRBV19 and TRBJ1-5, is DGGITQSPKYLFRKEGQNVTLSCEQNLNHDAMYWYRQDPGQGLRLIYYSQIVNDFQKGDIAEGYSVSREKKESFPLTVTSAQKNPTAFYLCASRDRVGQPQHFGDGTRLSIL.

The table lists this clonotype with many counts. The gene calls are TRBV27 and TRBJ1-1; D is unclear. CDR1 and CDR2 from the germline V gene are MNHEY and SMNVEV (reference sequence). This CDR3 comprises 14 residues. With 5 bases removed from V and 1 base from J, the gap between germline ends came to 11 bases. The CDR3 here is CASSLRESNTEAFF. DNA for the CDR3: TGTGCCAGCAGTCTCCGGGAATCGAACACTGAAGCTTTCTTT.

This clonotype was recorded at least ten times. The V gene is TRBV3-1, the J gene TRBJ1-1, with D uncertain. The CDR3 spans 12 residues. V was cut by 4 bases and J by 8 bases, with 11 bases left in between. Germline CDR1 is LGHDT and CDR2 is YNNKEL (reference sequence). CDR3 bases: TGTGCCAGCAGCCTCTCCGTTGGGGAAGCTTTCTTT. Protein: CASSLSVGEAFF.

This clonotype was detected ten times or more. The J gene is TRBJ2-7, the V gene TRBV13, with TRBD2 matching 14 bases. This CDR3 has 16 amino acids. CDR1 PRHDT and CDR2 FYEKMQ come from the germline V gene (reference sequence). The V and J ends lost 5 bases and 2 bases, in that order; junction bases with no gene match: 5. The CDR3 sequence: CASSPVGLAGAYEQYF. CDR3 DNA sequence: TGTGCCAGCAGCCCGGTGGGACTAGCGGGGGCCTACGAGCAGTACTTC.